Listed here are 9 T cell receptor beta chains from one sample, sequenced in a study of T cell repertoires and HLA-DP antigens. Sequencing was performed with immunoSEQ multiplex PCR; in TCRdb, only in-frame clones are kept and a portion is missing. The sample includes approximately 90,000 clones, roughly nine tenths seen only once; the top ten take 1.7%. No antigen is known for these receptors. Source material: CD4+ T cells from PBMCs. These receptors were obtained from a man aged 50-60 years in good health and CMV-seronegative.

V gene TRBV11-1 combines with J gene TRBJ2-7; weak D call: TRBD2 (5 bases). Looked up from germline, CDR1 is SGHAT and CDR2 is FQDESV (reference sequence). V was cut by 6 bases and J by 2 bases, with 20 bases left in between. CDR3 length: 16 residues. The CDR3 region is CASSRTGDSRPYEQYF. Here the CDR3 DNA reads TGTGCCAGCAGTAGGACCGGGGATTCGAGGCCCTACGAGCAGTACTTC.

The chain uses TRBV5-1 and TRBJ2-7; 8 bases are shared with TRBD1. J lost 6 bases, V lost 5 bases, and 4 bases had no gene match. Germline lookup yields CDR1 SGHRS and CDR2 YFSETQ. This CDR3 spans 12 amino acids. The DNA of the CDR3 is TGCGCCAGCAGTCATCAGGGGGCCGAGCAGTACTTC. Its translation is CASSHQGAEQYF.

In nucleotides, the CDR3 is TGCGCCAGCAGCCAAGATAAGGGGGGGGCTTACAATGAGCAGTTCTTC. This codes for CASSQDKGGAYNEQFF. V usage is TRBV4-1 and J usage is TRBJ2-1; TRBD2 is a possible D gene (7 bases). The CDR3 spans 16 residues. Trimming pared 0 bases from V and 4 bases from J, leaving 13 bases between. Germline V gives CDR1 MGHRA, CDR2 YSYEKL.

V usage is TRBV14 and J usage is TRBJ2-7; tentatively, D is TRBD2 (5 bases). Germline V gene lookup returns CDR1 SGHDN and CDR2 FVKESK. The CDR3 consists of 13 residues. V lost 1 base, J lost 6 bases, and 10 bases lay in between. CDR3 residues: CASSQVRGSEQYF. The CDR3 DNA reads TGTGCCAGCAGCCAAGTTCGGGGATCCGAGCAGTACTTC. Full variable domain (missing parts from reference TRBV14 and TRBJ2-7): EAGVTQFPSHSVIEKGQTVTLRCDPISGHDNLYWYRRVMGKEIKFLLHFVKESKQDESGMPNNRFLAERTGGTYSTLKVQPAELEDSGVYFCASSQVRGSEQYFGPGTRLTVT.

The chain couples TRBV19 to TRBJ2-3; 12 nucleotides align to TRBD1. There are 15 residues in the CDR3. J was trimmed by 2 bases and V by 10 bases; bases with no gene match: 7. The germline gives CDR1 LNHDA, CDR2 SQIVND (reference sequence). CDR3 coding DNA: TGTGCCACGAGGGCGGGACAGGGGGCCACAGATACGCAGTATTTT. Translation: CATRAGQGATDTQYF.

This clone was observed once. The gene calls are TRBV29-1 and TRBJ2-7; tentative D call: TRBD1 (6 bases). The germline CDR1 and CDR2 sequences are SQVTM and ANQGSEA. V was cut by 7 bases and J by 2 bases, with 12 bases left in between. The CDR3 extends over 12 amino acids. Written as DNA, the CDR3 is TGCAGCGCTGGAAGACAGGCCTACGAGCAGTACTTC. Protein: CSAGRQAYEQYF.

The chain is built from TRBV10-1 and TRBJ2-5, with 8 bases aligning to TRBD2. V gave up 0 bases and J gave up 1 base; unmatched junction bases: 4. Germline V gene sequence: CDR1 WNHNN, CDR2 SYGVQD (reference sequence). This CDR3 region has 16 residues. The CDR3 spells CASSESPSGFQETQYF. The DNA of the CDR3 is TGCGCCAGCAGTGAGTCGCCTAGCGGGTTCCAAGAGACCCAGTACTTC.

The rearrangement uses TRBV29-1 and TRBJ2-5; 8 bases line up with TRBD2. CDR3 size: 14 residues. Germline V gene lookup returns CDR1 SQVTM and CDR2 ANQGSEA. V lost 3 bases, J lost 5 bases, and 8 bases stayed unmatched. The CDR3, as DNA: TGCAGCGTTGACCCAGCGGGAGTTGGGGAGACCCAGTACTTC. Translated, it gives CSVDPAGVGETQYF.

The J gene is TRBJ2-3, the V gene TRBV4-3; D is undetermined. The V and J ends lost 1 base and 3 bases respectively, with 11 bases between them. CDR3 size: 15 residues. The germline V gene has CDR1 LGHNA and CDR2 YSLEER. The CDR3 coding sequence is TGCGCCAGCAGCCAAGCTGGCACCAGGACAGATACGCAGTATTTT. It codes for CASSQAGTRTDTQYF.